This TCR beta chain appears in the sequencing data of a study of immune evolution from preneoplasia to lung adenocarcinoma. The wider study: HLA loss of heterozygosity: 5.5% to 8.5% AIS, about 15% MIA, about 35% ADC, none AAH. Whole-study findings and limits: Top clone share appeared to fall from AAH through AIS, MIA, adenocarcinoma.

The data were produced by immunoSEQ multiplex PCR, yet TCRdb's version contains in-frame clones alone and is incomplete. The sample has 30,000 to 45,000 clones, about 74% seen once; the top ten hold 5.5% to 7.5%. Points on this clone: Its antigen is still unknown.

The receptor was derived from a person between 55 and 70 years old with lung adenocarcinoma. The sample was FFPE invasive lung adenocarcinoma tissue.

CDR3 DNA sequence: TGTGCCAGTAGTATCCCGACAGACCTCTATGGCTACACCTTC. It specifies CASSIPTDLYGYTF. The chain is built from TRBV19 and TRBJ1-2; D possibly corresponds to TRBD1 (5 bases). The V gene lost 3 bases and the J gene lost 4 bases, with 12 bases spanning the gap. The germline V gene encodes CDR1 LNHDA and CDR2 SQIVND (reference sequence). The CDR3 is 14 amino acids. Using reference TRBV19 and TRBJ1-2 for the parts outside the CDR3, the full variable domain is DGGITQSPKYLFRKEGQNVTLSCEQNLNHDAMYWYRQDPGQGLRLIYYSQIVNDFQKGDIAEGYSVSREKKESFPLTVTSAQKNPTAFYLCASSIPTDLYGYTFGSGTRLTVV.